Reported below is one TCR beta chain. V was pared by 6 bases and J by 7 bases, with 8 bases of the junction left unmatched. The CDR3 sequence is 15 residues long. Germline V gene lookup returns CDR1 KGHSH and CDR2 LQKENI. The sample originates from a study of blood T cell repertoires in COVID-19. Original processing methods: Amplifying reference gene primers gave estimates of nucleated cell counts. Only in-frame clones appear in the TCRdb table, and some are missing; sequencing was by immunoSEQ multiplex PCR. The V and J calls and the clone size are those of that table, but D and trimming were determined from the DNA. The sample comprises 270,000 or so clones, 82% of which are singletons, and less than 4% rests with the top ten.

The TCR was taken from a woman younger than 30 with acute or convalescent COVID-19. Sequences were obtained from peripheral blood. The chain uses TRBV18 and TRBJ1-6; 8 bases are a match to TRBD1. CDR3 nucleotides: TGTGCCAGCTCTTCTTCGGACAGGGAAAATTCACCCCTCCACTTT. This encodes CASSSSDRENSPLHF.